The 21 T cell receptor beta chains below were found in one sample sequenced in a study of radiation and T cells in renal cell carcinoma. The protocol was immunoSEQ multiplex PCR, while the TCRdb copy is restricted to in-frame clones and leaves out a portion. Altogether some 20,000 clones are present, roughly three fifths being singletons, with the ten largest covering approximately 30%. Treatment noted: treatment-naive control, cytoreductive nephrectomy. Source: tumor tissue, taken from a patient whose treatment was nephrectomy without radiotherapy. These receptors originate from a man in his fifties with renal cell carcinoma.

The CDR3 DNA sequence: TGTGCCAGCAGCTACGACAGGGTCGGGTCCAAAAACATTCAGTACTTC. This sequence encodes CASSYDRVGSKNIQYF. V usage is TRBV5-5 and J usage is TRBJ2-4; TRBD1 matches 7 bases. CDR3 length equals 16 residues. Looked up from germline, CDR1 is SGHKS and CDR2 is YYEKEE (reference sequence). V lost 3 bases, J lost 2 bases, and 8 bases stayed unmatched. Full variable domain (remainder filled in from reference TRBV5-5 and TRBJ2-4): DAGVTQSPTHLIKTRGQQVTLRCSPISGHKSVSWYQQVLGQGPQFIFQYYEKEERGRGNFPDRFSARQFPNYSSELNVNALLLGDSALYLCASSYDRVGSKNIQYFGAGTRLSVL.

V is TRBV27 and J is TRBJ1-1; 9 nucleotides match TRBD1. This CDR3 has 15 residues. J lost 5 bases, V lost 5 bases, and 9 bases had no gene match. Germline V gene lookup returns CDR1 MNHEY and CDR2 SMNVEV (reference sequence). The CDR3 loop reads CASSREGQGGTEAFF. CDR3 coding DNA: TGTGCCAGCAGTCGAGAGGGACAGGGTGGAACTGAAGCTTTCTTT.

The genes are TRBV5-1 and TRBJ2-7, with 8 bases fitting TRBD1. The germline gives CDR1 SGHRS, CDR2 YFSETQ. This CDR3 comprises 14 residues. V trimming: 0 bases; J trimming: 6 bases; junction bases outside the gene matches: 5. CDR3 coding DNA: TGCGCCAGCAGCTTGGGGTCAGGGGGCGGCGAGCAGTACTTC. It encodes CASSLGSGGGEQYF.

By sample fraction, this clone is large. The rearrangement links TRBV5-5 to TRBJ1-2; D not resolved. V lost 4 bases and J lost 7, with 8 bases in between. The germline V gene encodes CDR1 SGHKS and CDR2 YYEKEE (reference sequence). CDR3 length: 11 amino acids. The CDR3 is CASSGLGGYTF. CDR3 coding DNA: TGTGCCAGCAGCGGGCTCGGTGGCTACACCTTC.

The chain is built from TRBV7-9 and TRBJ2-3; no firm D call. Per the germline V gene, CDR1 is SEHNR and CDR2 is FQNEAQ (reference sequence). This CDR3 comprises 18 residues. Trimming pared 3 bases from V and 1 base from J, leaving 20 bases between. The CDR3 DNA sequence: TGTGCCAGCAGCTTTCTCGGCACTACCAAACGGGGCACAGATACGCAGTATTTT. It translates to CASSFLGTTKRGTDTQYF.

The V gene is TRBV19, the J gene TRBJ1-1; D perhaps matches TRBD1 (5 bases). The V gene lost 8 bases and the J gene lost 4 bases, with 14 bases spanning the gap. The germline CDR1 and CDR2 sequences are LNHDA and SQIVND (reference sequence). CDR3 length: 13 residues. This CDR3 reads CASSLGRGTEAFF. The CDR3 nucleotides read TGTGCCAGTTCCCTGGGGAGGGGCACTGAAGCTTTCTTT.

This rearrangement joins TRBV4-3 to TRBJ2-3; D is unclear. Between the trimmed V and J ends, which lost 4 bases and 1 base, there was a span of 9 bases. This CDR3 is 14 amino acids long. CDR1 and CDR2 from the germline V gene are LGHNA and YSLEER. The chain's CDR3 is CASSPMSGTDTQYF. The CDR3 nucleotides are TGCGCCAGCAGCCCTATGTCAGGCACAGATACGCAGTATTTT.

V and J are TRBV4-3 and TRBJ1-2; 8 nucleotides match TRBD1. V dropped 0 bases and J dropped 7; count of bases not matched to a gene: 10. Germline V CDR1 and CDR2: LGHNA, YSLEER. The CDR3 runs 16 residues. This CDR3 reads CASSQDRGLLLGGYTF. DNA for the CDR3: TGCGCCAGCAGCCAAGACAGGGGGCTGCTCCTTGGTGGCTACACCTTC.

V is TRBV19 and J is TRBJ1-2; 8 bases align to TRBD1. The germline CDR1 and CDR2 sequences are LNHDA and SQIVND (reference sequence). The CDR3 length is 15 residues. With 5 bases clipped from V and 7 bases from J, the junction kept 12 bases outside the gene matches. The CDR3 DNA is TGTGCCAGTAGTGCCGAGACAGGGGTTCGGAGTGGCTACACCTTC. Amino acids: CASSAETGVRSGYTF.

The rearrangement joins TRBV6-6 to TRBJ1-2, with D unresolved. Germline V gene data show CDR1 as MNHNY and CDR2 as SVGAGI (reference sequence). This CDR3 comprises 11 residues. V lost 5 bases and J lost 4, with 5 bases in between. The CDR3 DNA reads TGTGCCAGCAGTACCTCCTATGGCTACACCTTC. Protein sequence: CASSTSYGYTF.

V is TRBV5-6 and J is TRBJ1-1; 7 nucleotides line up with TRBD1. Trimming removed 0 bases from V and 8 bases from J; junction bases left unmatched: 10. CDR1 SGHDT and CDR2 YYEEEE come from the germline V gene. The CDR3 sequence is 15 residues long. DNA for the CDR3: TGTGCCAGCAGCTTGGTCCACAGGGGAGATTACGAAGCTTTCTTT. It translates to CASSLVHRGDYEAFF.

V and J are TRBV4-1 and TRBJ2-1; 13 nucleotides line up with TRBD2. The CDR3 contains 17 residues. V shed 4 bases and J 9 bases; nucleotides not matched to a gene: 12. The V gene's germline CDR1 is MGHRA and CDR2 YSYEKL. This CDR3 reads CASSPRWTSGSEGEQFF. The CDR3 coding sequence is TGCGCCAGCAGCCCACGCTGGACTAGCGGGAGCGAGGGTGAGCAGTTCTTC.

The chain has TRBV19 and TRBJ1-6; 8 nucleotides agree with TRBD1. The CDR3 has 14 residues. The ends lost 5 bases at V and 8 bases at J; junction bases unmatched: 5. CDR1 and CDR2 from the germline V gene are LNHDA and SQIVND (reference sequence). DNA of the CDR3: TGTGCCAGTAGTGACAGGGGTTCGGATTCACCCCTCCACTTT. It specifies CASSDRGSDSPLHF.

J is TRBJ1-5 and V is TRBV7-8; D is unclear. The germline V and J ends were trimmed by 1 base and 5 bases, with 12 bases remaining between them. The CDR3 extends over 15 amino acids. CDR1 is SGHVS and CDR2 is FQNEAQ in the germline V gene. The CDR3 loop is CASSLEGSKDQPQHF. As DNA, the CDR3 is TGTGCCAGCAGCTTAGAAGGGTCCAAAGATCAGCCCCAGCATTTT.

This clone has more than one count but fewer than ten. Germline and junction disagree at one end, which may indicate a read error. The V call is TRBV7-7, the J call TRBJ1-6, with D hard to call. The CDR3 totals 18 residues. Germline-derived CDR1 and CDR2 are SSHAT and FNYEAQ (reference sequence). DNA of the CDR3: TGTGCTAGCAGCTTAGCGTTTATGGAGCCACACTCAAATTCACCCCTCCACTTT. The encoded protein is CASSLAFMEPHSNSPLHF.

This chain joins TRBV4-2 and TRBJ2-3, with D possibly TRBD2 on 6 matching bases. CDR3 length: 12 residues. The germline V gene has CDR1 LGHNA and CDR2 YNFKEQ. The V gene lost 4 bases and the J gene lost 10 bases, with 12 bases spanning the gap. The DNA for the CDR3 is TGTGCCAGCAGCCTGAACCGGGACTCGCAGTATTTT. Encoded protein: CASSLNRDSQYF.

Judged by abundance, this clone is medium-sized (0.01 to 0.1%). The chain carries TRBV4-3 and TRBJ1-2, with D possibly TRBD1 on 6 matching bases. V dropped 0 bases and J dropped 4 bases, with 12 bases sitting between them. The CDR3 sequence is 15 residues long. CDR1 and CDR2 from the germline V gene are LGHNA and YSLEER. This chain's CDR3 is CASSQDGGGTYGYTF. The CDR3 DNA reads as TGCGCCAGCAGCCAAGATGGGGGCGGAACCTATGGCTACACCTTC.

CDR3 protein: CASSWGGPNQPQHF. DNA for the CDR3: TGTGCCAGTAGCTGGGGGGGGCCCAATCAGCCCCAGCATTTT. The V gene is TRBV19, the J gene TRBJ1-5; D perhaps matches TRBD1 (6 bases). The V end was cut by 6 bases, the J end by 3 bases, with 12 bases between. This CDR3 has 14 amino acids. Germline CDR1 LNHDA, CDR2 SQIVND (reference sequence). The full variable domain, rest sourced from reference TRBV19 and TRBJ1-5, is DGGITQSPKYLFRKEGQNVTLSCEQNLNHDAMYWYRQDPGQGLRLIYYSQIVNDFQKGDIAEGYSVSREKKESFPLTVTSAQKNPTAFYLCASSWGGPNQPQHFGDGTRLSIL.

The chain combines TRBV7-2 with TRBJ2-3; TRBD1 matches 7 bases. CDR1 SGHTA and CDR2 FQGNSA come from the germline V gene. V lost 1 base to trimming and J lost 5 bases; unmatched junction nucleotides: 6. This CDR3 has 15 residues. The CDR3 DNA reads TGTGCCAGCAGCTTAGGACAGGGTGGTTTAGATACGCAGTATTTT. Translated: CASSLGQGGLDTQYF.

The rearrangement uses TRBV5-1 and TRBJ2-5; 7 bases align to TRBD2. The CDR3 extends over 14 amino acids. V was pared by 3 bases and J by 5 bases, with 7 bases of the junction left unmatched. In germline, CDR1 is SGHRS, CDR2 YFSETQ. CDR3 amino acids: CASSWEGQRETQYF. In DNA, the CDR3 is TGCGCCAGCAGCTGGGAGGGTCAACGGGAGACCCAGTACTTC.

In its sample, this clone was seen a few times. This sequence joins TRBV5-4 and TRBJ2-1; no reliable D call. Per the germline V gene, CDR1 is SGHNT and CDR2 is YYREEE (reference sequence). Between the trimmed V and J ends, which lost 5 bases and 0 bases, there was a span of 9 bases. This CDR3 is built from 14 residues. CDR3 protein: CASRYLSSYNEQFF. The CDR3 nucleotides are TGTGCCAGCAGGTACTTAAGCTCCTACAATGAGCAGTTCTTC.